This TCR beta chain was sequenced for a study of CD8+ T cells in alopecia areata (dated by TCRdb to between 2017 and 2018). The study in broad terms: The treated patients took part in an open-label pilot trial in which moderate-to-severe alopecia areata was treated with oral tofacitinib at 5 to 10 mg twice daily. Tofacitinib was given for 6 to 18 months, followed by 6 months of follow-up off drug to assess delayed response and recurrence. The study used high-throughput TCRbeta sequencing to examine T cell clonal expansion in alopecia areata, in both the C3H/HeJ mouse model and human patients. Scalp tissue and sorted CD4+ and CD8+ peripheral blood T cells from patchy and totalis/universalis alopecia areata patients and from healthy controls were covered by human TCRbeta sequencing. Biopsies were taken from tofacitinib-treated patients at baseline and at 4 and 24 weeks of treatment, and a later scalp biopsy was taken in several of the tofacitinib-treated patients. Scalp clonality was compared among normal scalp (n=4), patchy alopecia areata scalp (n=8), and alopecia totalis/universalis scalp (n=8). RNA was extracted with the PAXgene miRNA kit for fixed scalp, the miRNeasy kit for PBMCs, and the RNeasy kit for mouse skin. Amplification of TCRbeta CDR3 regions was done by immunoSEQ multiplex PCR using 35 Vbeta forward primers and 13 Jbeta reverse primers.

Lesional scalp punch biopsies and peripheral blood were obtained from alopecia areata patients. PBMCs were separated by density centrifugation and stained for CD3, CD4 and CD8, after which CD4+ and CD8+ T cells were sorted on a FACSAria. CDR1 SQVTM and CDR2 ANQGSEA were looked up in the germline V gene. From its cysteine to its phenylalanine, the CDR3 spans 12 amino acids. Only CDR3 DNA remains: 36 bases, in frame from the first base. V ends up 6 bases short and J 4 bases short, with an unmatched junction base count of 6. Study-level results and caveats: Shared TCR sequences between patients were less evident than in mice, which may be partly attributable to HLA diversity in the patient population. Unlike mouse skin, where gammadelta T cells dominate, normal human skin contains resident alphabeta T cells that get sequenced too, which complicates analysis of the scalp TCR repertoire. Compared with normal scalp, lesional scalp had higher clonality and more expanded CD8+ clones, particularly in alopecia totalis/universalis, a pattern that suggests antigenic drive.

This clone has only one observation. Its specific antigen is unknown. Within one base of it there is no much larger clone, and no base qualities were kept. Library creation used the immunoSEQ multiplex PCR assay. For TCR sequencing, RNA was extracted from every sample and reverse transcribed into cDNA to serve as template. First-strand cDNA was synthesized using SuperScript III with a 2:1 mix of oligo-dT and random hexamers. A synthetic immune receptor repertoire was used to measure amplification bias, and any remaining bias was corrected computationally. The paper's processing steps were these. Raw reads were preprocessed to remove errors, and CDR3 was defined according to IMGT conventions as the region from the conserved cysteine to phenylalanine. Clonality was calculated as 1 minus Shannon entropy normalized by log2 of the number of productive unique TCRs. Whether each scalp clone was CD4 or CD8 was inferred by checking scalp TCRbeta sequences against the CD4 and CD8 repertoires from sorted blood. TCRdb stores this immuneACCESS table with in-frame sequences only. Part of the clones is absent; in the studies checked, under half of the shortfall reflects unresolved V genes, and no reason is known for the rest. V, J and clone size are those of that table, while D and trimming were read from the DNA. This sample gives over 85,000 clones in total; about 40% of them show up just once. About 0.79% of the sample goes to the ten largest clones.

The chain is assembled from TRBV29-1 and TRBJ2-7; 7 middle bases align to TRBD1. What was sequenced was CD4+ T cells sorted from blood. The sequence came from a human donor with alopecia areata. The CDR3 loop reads CSVLRGQYEQYF. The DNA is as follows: TGCAGCGTGTTGAGGGGACAGTACGAGCAGTACTTC.